These 2 T cell receptor beta chains came from one sample sequenced in a study of blood T cells in healthy people across ages. A sample-barcoded 5' primer and a J-beta primer mix were used in a second PCR of roughly 6 to 11 cycles. In TCRdb, the 5' RACE reads were re-called with MiXCR into one record per CDR3 protein. The sample holds 1,500,000 or so distinct CDR3 sequences, less than 45% seen once. Source material: blood. The receptors stem from a woman aged 18-30 years in good health.

CDR3: CASSQDRGGHYNEQYF. In DNA, the CDR3 is TGTGCCAGCAGCCAAGATCGTGGGGGGCACTACAATGAGCAGTACTTC. The rearrangement links TRBV3-1 to TRBJ2-1; D tentatively fits TRBD1 or TRBD2 (6 bases each). Matching the DNA end better, TRBJ2-7 makes the J call doubtful. Germline CDR1 LGHDT, CDR2 YNNKEL (reference sequence). The CDR3 runs to 16 residues.

A few counts support this clonotype. The rearrangement joins TRBV7-8 to TRBJ2-3, with 7 positions matching TRBD2. V dropped 5 bases and J dropped 3; count of bases not matched to a gene: 11. The CDR3 sequence is 16 residues long. Germline CDR1 and CDR2: SGHVS and FQNEAQ. As DNA, the CDR3 is TGTGCCAGCAGCCAAGGGACGGGCGGGGGTACAGATACGCAGTATTTT. The encoded protein is CASSQGTGGGTDTQYF.